This T cell receptor (beta chain) originates from a study of T cell responses to AZD1222 COVID-19 vaccine. The study, taken as a whole, reports: Two doses of AZD1222 preceded a rise in Spike-specific TCR breadth and depth.

A word on this clone: Its cognate antigen is unknown.

Germline V CDR1 and CDR2: LNHNV, YYDKDF (reference sequence). The CDR3 length is 15 residues. Trimming removed 0 bases from V and 4 bases from J, with 10 bases in between. Clones were sequenced by immunoSEQ multiplex PCR, and TCRdb holds only the in-frame ones, with some missing. The data show around 91,000 clones, with approximately 90% seen just once and 6.5% to 10% held by the top ten. Sequenced material: peripheral blood, taken 28 days after the second AZD1222 dose. The source is an adult who received the AZD1222 COVID-19 vaccine. The chain carries TRBV15 and TRBJ1-5, with D maybe TRBD1 (5 bases). CDR3 nucleotide sequence: TGTGCCACCAGCAGAGATCGGGGGGAGAATCAGCCCCAGCATTTT. Translating gives CATSRDRGENQPQHF.